What follows are 9 T cell receptor beta chains derived from one specimen sequenced in a study of cytomegalovirus exposure and HLA in healthy donors. The PCR employed 60 Vbeta primers together with 13 Jbeta primers. Clones were sequenced by immunoSEQ multiplex PCR, and TCRdb holds only the in-frame ones, with some missing. The data contain 100,000 or so clones, approximately 82% of them singletons. The specimen was PBMCs. Receptor source: a woman between 18 and 29 years old in good health and CMV-seronegative.

J is TRBJ1-5 and V is TRBV6-5, with D perhaps matching TRBD1 (6 bases). The germline gives CDR1 MNHEY, CDR2 SVGAGI. V gave up 4 bases and J gave up 7 bases, with 11 bases separating them. CDR3 size: 13 residues. The CDR3 DNA follows: TGTGCCAGCAGTTGGGGGCTCAGGCAGCCCCAGCATTTT. Protein product: CASSWGLRQPQHF.

This rearrangement joins TRBV6-6 to TRBJ2-4; perhaps TRBD2 as D (6 bases). The CDR3 has 13 amino acids. With 5 bases removed from V and 4 bases from J, the gap between germline ends came to 9 bases. CDR1 and CDR2 from the germline V gene are MNHNY and SVGAGI (reference sequence). The CDR3 DNA reads as TGTGCCAGCAGTGCTCTAGCGAAAAACATTCAGTACTTC. Its translation: CASSALAKNIQYF.

The rearrangement joins TRBV7-2 to TRBJ2-6, with TRBD1 matching 9 bases. Germline V gene sequence: CDR1 SGHTA, CDR2 FQGNSA. Trimming cost V 5 bases and J 2 bases; bases outside gene matches: 4. The CDR3 contains 16 residues. CDR3 bases: TGTGCCAGCAGCAGAACAGGGGGCGCTGGGGCCAACGTCCTGACTTTC. Translating it yields CASSRTGGAGANVLTF.

The rearrangement uses TRBV2 and TRBJ2-3, with D uncertain. Germline V lookup: CDR1 SNHLY, CDR2 FYNNEI. The V and J ends lost 2 bases and 8 bases respectively, with 14 bases between them. The CDR3 is 14 amino acids. The CDR3 protein is CASSELVSILTQYF. In nucleotides, the CDR3 is TGTGCCAGCAGTGAACTCGTTTCTATTCTTACGCAGTATTTT.

For the CDR3, the DNA is TGTGCCAGCTCGCCCGGACAGGGCAATGAGCAGTTCTTC. Residues: CASSPGQGNEQFF. The chain recombines TRBV18 with TRBJ2-1; 8 bases agree with TRBD1. The CDR3 covers 13 residues. Trimming cost V 6 bases and J 6 bases; bases outside gene matches: 4. Looked up from germline, CDR1 is KGHSH and CDR2 is LQKENI. Using reference TRBV18 and TRBJ2-1 for the parts outside the CDR3, the full variable domain is NAGVMQNPRHLVRRRGQEARLRCSPMKGHSHVYWYRQLPEEGLKFMVYLQKENIIDESGMPKERFSAEFPKEGPSILRIQQVVRGDSAAYFCASSPGQGNEQFFGPGTRLTVL.

The genes are TRBV28 and TRBJ2-7, with 12 bases lining up with TRBD1. J was trimmed by 4 bases and V by 5 bases; bases with no gene match: 6. The CDR3 has 15 residues. Germline CDR1 MDHEN, CDR2 SYDVKM. The CDR3 here is CASSPGTGGLYEQYF. The CDR3 nucleotides read TGTGCCAGCAGTCCCGGGACAGGGGGCTTATACGAGCAGTACTTC. The full variable domain, completed using reference TRBV28 and TRBJ2-7, is DVKVTQSSRYLVKRTGEKVFLECVQDMDHENMFWYRQDPGLGLRLIYFSYDVKMKEKGDIPEGYSVSREKKERFSLILESASTNQTSMYLCASSPGTGGLYEQYFGPGTRLTVT.

The rearrangement links TRBV7-9 to TRBJ2-2; tentatively, D is TRBD2 (6 bases). This CDR3 has 17 amino acids. Trimming pared 4 bases from V and 1 base from J, leaving 16 bases between. Germline CDR1 SEHNR, CDR2 FQNEAQ (reference sequence). Here the CDR3 DNA reads TGTGCCAGCAGCTCCCCTCCGGGGAGGTGGAACACCGGGGAGCTGTTTTTT. Translating it yields CASSSPPGRWNTGELFF. Together with reference TRBV7-9 and TRBJ2-2, the CDR3 gives the full variable domain: DTGVSQNPRHKITKRGQNVTFRCDPISEHNRLYWYRQTLGQGPEFLTYFQNEAQLEKSRLLSDRFSAERPKGSFSTLEIQRTEQGDSAMYLCASSSPPGRWNTGELFFGEGSRLTVL.

The chain employs TRBV14 and TRBJ2-7; 10 bases align to TRBD2. The CDR3 is 15 residues long. V shed 0 bases, J shed 6 bases, and the junction held 5 bases outside the gene matches. From germline, CDR1 is SGHDN and CDR2 FVKESK. In nucleotides, the CDR3 is TGTGCCAGCAGCCAAGAAACTAGCGGGAAGGGCGAGCAGTACTTC. Protein: CASSQETSGKGEQYF.

The genes are TRBV6-6 and TRBJ2-4; a weak D match, TRBD1 (5 bases). Looked up from germline, CDR1 is MNHNY and CDR2 is SVGAGI (reference sequence). The CDR3 runs to 16 residues. V was pared by 2 bases and J by 0 bases, with 11 bases between. In nucleotides, the CDR3 is TGTGCCAGCAGTTACATATTACAGGTAGCCAAAAACATTCAGTACTTC. Residues: CASSYILQVAKNIQYF.